The 23 T cell receptor beta chains reported below all come from one sample, sequenced in a study of a mutant IDH1 vaccine in newly diagnosed glioma. Their antigens are not known. Libraries were prepared by immunoSEQ multiplex PCR; TCRdb keeps only in-frame clonotypes and omits some of them. Among tens of thousands of clones listed, around 94% were seen once. As for time point: week 35, safety follow-up. One vaccine dose held 300 ug of mutant IDH1 20-mer peptide and came with topical imiquimod. Sequencing was performed on PBMCs, taken from a glioma patient whose treatment included an IDH1 peptide vaccine. The receptors shown here come from a man in his fifties or sixties with glioma.

In DNA, the CDR3 is TGTGCCAGCAGTTTAGGGACAGGGCTTTACAGCTCCTACGAGCAGTACTTC. It translates to CASSLGTGLYSSYEQYF. This chain joins TRBV27 and TRBJ2-7; 9 positions agree with TRBD1. Per the germline V gene, CDR1 is MNHEY and CDR2 is SMNVEV (reference sequence). With V trimmed by 2 bases and J by 0 bases, 8 bases remained unmatched. This CDR3 comprises 17 residues.

The V and J genes are TRBV6-6 and TRBJ1-1; D remains ambiguous. CDR3 length: 12 residues. The V and J ends lost 2 bases and 7 bases respectively, with 8 bases between them. Per the germline V gene, CDR1 is MNHNY and CDR2 is SVGAGI (reference sequence). In DNA, the CDR3 is TGTGCCAGCAGTTACACCGGGATTGAAGCTTTCTTT. As protein: CASSYTGIEAFF.

V usage is TRBV10-3 and J usage is TRBJ1-5; D may be TRBD1 (5 bases). This CDR3 contains 14 residues. CDR1 ENHRY and CDR2 SYGVKD come from the germline V gene. V lost 10 bases to trimming and J lost 5 bases, with 18 bases between them. CDR3 coding DNA: TGTGCCACCTCCGGTGGAGGGGTCCATCAGCCCCAGCATTTT. Its protein product is CATSGGGVHQPQHF.

This clone was seen a single time. The chain joins TRBV4-2 to TRBJ2-2, with 8 bases fitting TRBD1. With V trimmed by 2 bases and J by 5 bases, 7 bases remained unmatched. CDR1 and CDR2 from the germline V gene are LGHNA and YNFKEQ. The CDR3 has 16 amino acids. CDR3 residues: CASSQSRDRRTGELFF. The CDR3 DNA is TGTGCCAGCAGCCAATCCCGGGACAGGAGGACCGGGGAGCTGTTTTTT.

The J gene is TRBJ1-5, the V gene TRBV10-2; D is unresolved. Germline loops: CDR1 WSHSY, CDR2 SAAADI. The CDR3 is 14 residues long. V lost 2 bases, J lost 5 bases, and 10 bases lay in between. The CDR3 loop reads CASSEGVGHQPQHF. CDR3 nucleotide sequence: TGCGCCAGCAGTGAGGGGGTCGGACATCAGCCCCAGCATTTT.

The V gene is TRBV7-9, the J gene TRBJ2-2; TRBD2 aligns across 12 bases. The length of the CDR3 is 17 residues. Trimming took 2 bases from V and 2 from J; bases not matched to a gene: 3. The germline gives CDR1 SEHNR, CDR2 FQNEAQ (reference sequence). The DNA of the CDR3 is TGTGCCAGCAGCTTACGGACTAGCGGGACAAACACCGGGGAGCTGTTTTTT. Translated, it gives CASSLRTSGTNTGELFF.

The CDR3 reads CANPHSASGYEQYF. The CDR3 DNA reads as TGCGCCAACCCCCACTCGGCTAGCGGATACGAGCAGTACTTC. The gene calls are TRBV5-1 and TRBJ2-7, with TRBD2 identical over 7 bases. CDR1 SGHRS and CDR2 YFSETQ come from the germline V gene. This CDR3 has 14 residues. Losses at the gene ends were 9 bases for V and 4 bases for J; bases not matched to a gene: 13.

The chain joins TRBV19 to TRBJ1-2; D ambiguous. Trimming took 5 bases from V and 4 from J, leaving 11 bases between them. The CDR3 runs 13 residues. The germline CDR1 and CDR2 sequences are LNHDA and SQIVND (reference sequence). The CDR3, as DNA: TGTGCCAGTAGTCATCAGCAATTCTATGGCTACACCTTC. Protein sequence: CASSHQQFYGYTF.

The CDR3 coding sequence is TGTGCCAGTAGTCCTTCCGATTACGAGCAGTACTTC. It specifies CASSPSDYEQYF. The V and J genes are TRBV19 and TRBJ2-7; D remains ambiguous. V was shortened by 5 bases and J by 4 bases, with 9 bases between the two germline ends. The CDR3 runs to 12 residues. Germline-derived CDR1 and CDR2 are LNHDA and SQIVND (reference sequence).

CDR3 in amino acids: CASSEKEQLSYEQYF. The CDR3 DNA is TGCGCCAGCAGTGAAAAGGAGCAGTTATCCTACGAGCAGTACTTC. The chain employs TRBV10-2 and TRBJ2-7; D is unresolved. Trimming stripped 3 bases from V and 1 base from J, with 13 bases between. Per germline, CDR1 WSHSY and CDR2 SAAADI. The CDR3 spans 15 residues.

The genes are TRBV4-1 and TRBJ2-3; D gene uncertain. Trimming took 0 bases from V and 7 from J, leaving 14 bases between them. The V gene's germline CDR1 is MGHRA and CDR2 YSYEKL. The CDR3 consists of 15 residues. The CDR3 region has the DNA TGCGCCAGCAGCCAAGATCGGGTGTCTACGAATACGCAGTATTTT. This translates into CASSQDRVSTNTQYF.

The chain couples TRBV28 to TRBJ1-5; a weak D match, TRBD1 (5 bases). Deletions cut 6 bases from V and 7 bases from J, with 13 bases between. The germline V gene encodes CDR1 MDHEN and CDR2 SYDVKM. The CDR3 contains 13 residues. The CDR3 is CASRRGGQQPQHF. In DNA form, the CDR3 reads TGTGCCAGCAGGCGGGGGGGTCAACAGCCCCAGCATTTT.

In this sample, this clone turned up once. This sequence joins TRBV27 and TRBJ1-1; D unclear. Germline CDR1 reads MNHEY; CDR2 reads SMNVEV (reference sequence). The CDR3 consists of 15 residues. V lost 2 bases, J lost 6 bases, and 16 bases lay in between. CDR3 protein: CASSLNAGRGPEAFF. CDR3 in DNA: TGTGCCAGCAGTTTAAATGCAGGACGAGGGCCTGAAGCTTTCTTT.

V gene TRBV19 combines with J gene TRBJ1-5; 11 bases match TRBD1. Germline trimming cut 7 bases from V and 6 bases from J; bases unmatched to any gene: 8. This CDR3 is built from 15 residues. Germline CDR1 and CDR2: LNHDA and SQIVND (reference sequence). In DNA, the CDR3 is TGTGCCAGTACTTTAGGACAGGGGGCTGGTCAGCCCCAGCATTTT. This codes for CASTLGQGAGQPQHF.

The chain couples TRBV5-1 to TRBJ1-5, with unresolved D. Trimming removed 0 bases from V and 2 bases from J, with 12 bases in between. The germline V gene encodes CDR1 SGHRS and CDR2 YFSETQ. The CDR3 contains 16 residues. Here the CDR3 reads CASSLDNSRGNQPQHF. The CDR3 region has the DNA TGCGCCAGCAGCTTGGACAATTCGAGGGGCAATCAGCCCCAGCATTTT. Filled out from reference TRBV5-1 and TRBJ1-5, the complete variable domain reads KAGVTQTPRYLIKTRGQQVTLSCSPISGHRSVSWYQQTPGQGLQFLFEYFSETQRNKGNFPGRFSGRQFSNSRSEMNVSTLELGDSALYLCASSLDNSRGNQPQHFGDGTRLSIL.

The chain recombines TRBV19 with TRBJ1-4, with 9 bases matching TRBD1. V shed 3 bases and J 6 bases; nucleotides not matched to a gene: 5. This CDR3 has 15 amino acids. From germline, CDR1 is LNHDA and CDR2 SQIVND (reference sequence). The CDR3: CASSIPGQGDEKLFF. The CDR3 region has the DNA TGTGCCAGTAGTATTCCGGGACAGGGCGATGAAAAACTGTTTTTT. Based on the CDR3 plus reference TRBV19 and TRBJ1-4, the full variable domain is DGGITQSPKYLFRKEGQNVTLSCEQNLNHDAMYWYRQDPGQGLRLIYYSQIVNDFQKGDIAEGYSVSREKKESFPLTVTSAQKNPTAFYLCASSIPGQGDEKLFFGSGTQLSVL.

This chain joins TRBV7-9 and TRBJ2-3; D unclear. Germline CDR1 and CDR2: SEHNR and FQNEAQ (reference sequence). V was trimmed by 3 bases and J by 0 bases, leaving 10 bases between them. The CDR3 is 15 amino acids. This chain's CDR3 is CASSFPDASTDTQYF. Written as DNA, the CDR3 is TGTGCCAGCAGCTTTCCGGACGCTAGCACAGATACGCAGTATTTT.

V is TRBV9 and J is TRBJ2-1; D is possibly TRBD1 or TRBD2 (6 bases each). The CDR3 consists of 14 residues. Germline V gene lookup returns CDR1 SGDLS and CDR2 YYNGEE. V shed 4 bases and J shed 5 bases, with 13 bases lying between them. In nucleotides, the CDR3 is TGTGCCAGCAGCCTTGGGGGGCTCGACAATGAGCAGTTCTTC. Residues: CASSLGGLDNEQFF.

CDR3 nucleotide sequence: TGTGCCAGCAGCTTAGGGGAACCGAATCAGCCCCAGCATTTT. Its protein is CASSLGEPNQPQHF. The chain carries TRBV7-9 and TRBJ1-5; D gene unclear. Trimming took off 1 base at V and 4 bases at J, with 8 bases between the two ends. The CDR3 totals 14 residues. From germline, CDR1 is SEHNR and CDR2 FQNEAQ (reference sequence).

The CDR3 reads CASSVGLAEIYEQYF. CDR3 sequence (DNA): TGTGCCAGCAGCGTTGGACTAGCGGAGATCTACGAGCAGTACTTC. The chain employs TRBV9 and TRBJ2-7; 10 bases match TRBD2. There are 15 residues in the CDR3. Germline V lookup: CDR1 SGDLS, CDR2 YYNGEE. V lost 2 bases to trimming and J lost 3 bases; unmatched junction nucleotides: 5.

This sequence joins TRBV29-1 and TRBJ1-1; 7 bases agree with TRBD1. The CDR3 loop spans 14 amino acids. Germline V lookup: CDR1 SQVTM, CDR2 ANQGSEA. Losses at the gene ends were 1 base for V and 4 bases for J; bases not matched to a gene: 6. CDR3 sequence (DNA): TGCAGCGTTGAAGTGAGGGGGCGAGGCACTGAAGCTTTCTTT. Encoded protein: CSVEVRGRGTEAFF. Combining the CDR3 with reference TRBV29-1 and TRBJ1-1 gives the whole variable domain SAVISQKPSRDICQRGTSLTIQCQVDSQVTMMFWYRQQPGQSLTLIATANQGSEATYESGFVIDKFPISRPNLTFSTLTVSNMSPEDSSIYLCSVEVRGRGTEAFFGQGTRLTVV.

This rearrangement joins TRBV28 to TRBJ1-1; 7 bases are a match to TRBD1. The CDR3 has 15 residues. CDR1 MDHEN and CDR2 SYDVKM come from the germline V gene. Losses at the gene ends were 7 bases for V and 4 bases for J; bases not matched to a gene: 12. CDR3 in amino acids: CASTLGQEVTTEAFF. As DNA, the CDR3 is TGTGCCAGCACCCTCGGACAGGAGGTGACCACTGAAGCTTTCTTT.

This clone occurred once. The chain uses TRBV6-1 and TRBJ2-2, with a tentative D call TRBD2 (6 bases). The CDR3 has 14 residues. Deletions cut 6 bases from V and 7 bases from J, with 15 bases between. In germline, CDR1 is MNHNS, CDR2 SASEGT. DNA for the CDR3: TGTGCCAGCAGGACAGCAGGAGGGCTCGGGGAGCTGTTTTTT. This codes for CASRTAGGLGELFF.